A single sample gave rise to the 3 T cell receptor beta chains below, sequenced in a study of monozygotic twins with inflammatory bowel disease. TCRdb reprocessed the 5' RACE reads and stores each CDR3 protein as one record, lacking DNA. This listing includes around 150,000 distinct CDR3 sequences. Sequenced input: blood. These receptors all come from a human donor with ulcerative colitis or Crohn's disease, or a healthy co-twin of an affected twin (not recorded which).

CDR3 loop: CATPRSGRGRGNQPQHF. The chain carries TRBV11-2 and TRBJ1-5. CDR1 SGHAT and CDR2 FQNNGV come from the germline V gene. The CDR3 covers 17 residues.

CDR3 in amino acids: CASSWDRNTEAFF. The V and J genes are TRBV5-1 and TRBJ1-1. Germline values: CDR1 SGHRS, CDR2 YFSETQ. The CDR3 loop spans 13 amino acids. Looking up the rest from reference TRBV5-1 and TRBJ1-1 gives the full variable domain: KAGVTQTPRYLIKTRGQQVTLSCSPISGHRSVSWYQQTPGQGLQFLFEYFSETQRNKGNFPGRFSGRQFSNSRSEMNVSTLELGDSALYLCASSWDRNTEAFFGQGTRLTVV.

This rearrangement joins TRBV4-3 to TRBJ2-2; as DNA is missing, the TRBD1 call by TCRdb cannot be tested. CDR3 length: 16 amino acids. The V gene's germline CDR1 is LGHNA and CDR2 YSLEER. CDR3 sequence: CASSQDRGRNTGELFF.